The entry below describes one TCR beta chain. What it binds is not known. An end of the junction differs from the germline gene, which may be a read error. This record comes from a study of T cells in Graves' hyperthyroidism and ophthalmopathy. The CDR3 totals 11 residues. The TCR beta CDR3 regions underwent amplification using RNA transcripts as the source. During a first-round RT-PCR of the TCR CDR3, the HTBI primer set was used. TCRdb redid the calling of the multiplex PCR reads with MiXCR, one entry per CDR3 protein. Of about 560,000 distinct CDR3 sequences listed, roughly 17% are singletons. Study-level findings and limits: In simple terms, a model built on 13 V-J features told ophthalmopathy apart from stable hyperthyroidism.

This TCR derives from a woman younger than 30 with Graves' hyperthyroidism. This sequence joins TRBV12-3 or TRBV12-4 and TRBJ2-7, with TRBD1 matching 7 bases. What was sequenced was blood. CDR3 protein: CASSTGDEQSF. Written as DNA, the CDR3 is TGTGCCAGCAGTACAGGGGACGAGCAGTCCTTC.